This T cell receptor (beta chain) was documented in a study of OX40 agonist ivuxolimab in advanced cancers. Study observations and caveats: More expanded clones were seen, on average, in CD8+ T cells than in CD4+.

As for this clone: Its cognate antigen is unknown.

Profiled with immunoSEQ multiplex PCR; TCRdb holds only in-frame clones, not every one. Counted here are 91,000 or so clones, approximately 94% occurring once; the ten biggest clones make up 0.18%. Germline lookup yields CDR1 LNHDA and CDR2 SQIVND (reference sequence). V lost 7 bases, J lost 0 bases, and 10 bases lay in between. The CDR3 length is 14 residues. The V and J genes are TRBV19 and TRBJ2-1; D unresolved. This specimen was CD4+ or CD8+ T cells sorted from blood, taken in a trial of the OX40 agonist ivuxolimab. The origin of this receptor is an adult with an advanced solid tumor such as melanoma, head and neck, liver or kidney cancer. CDR3 nucleotide sequence: TGTGCCAGTAACTCAGGAGACTCCTACAATGAGCAGTTCTTC. Translated: CASNSGDSYNEQFF.